These T cell receptor beta chains were read from a single sample in a study of regulatory T cells in long-lasting Graves disease. TCRdb itself ran the multiplex PCR reads through MiXCR, one entry per CDR3 protein. The data hold some 320,000 distinct CDR3 sequences, with 18% observed a single time. The sequences come from peripheral blood mononuclear cells (PBMCs), collected at new diagnosis, from a patient treated with antithyroid drugs. The receptors derive from a female donor with Graves disease. The CDR3 runs from the conserved cysteine through the conserved F or W. Each record gives: clone size, V gene, J gene, D gene, CDR3 DNA, CDR3 protein. A D gene is named only where the DNA matches it firmly. A row's size may be missing; if present it is once, few, many or a size class.

clone_size: many
v_call: TRBV2
j_call: TRBJ2-7
d_call: TRBD1
cdr3_nt: TGTGCCAGCAGCTACCAAGCTACAGGGGCGCCCTACGAGCAGTACTTC
cdr3_aa: CASSYQATGAPYEQYF

clone_size: many
v_call: TRBV20-1
j_call: TRBJ2-2
d_call: TRBD1
cdr3_nt: TGCAGTGCTAGAGATCCGTCGCAGGGGGCCGGGGAGCTGTTTTTT
cdr3_aa: CSARDPSQGAGELFF

clone_size: NA
v_call: TRBV28
j_call: TRBJ2-5
d_call: NA
cdr3_nt: TGTGCCAGCAGTTTAGACAGGTCACAAGAGACCCAGTACTTC
cdr3_aa: CASSLDRSQETQYF

clone_size: many
v_call: TRBV15
j_call: TRBJ2-5
d_call: TRBD2
cdr3_nt: TGTGCCACCAGCAGAGTTGTGGCTAGCGGGAGTTTGGAGACCCAGTACTTC
cdr3_aa: CATSRVVASGSLETQYF

clone_size: NA
v_call: TRBV29-1
j_call: TRBJ1-2
d_call: NA
cdr3_nt: TGCAGCGTTGAAGTGGCGGCAACCCCCTATGGCTACACCTTC
cdr3_aa: CSVEVAATPYGYTF

clone_size: many
v_call: TRBV28
j_call: TRBJ2-7
d_call: NA
cdr3_nt: TGTGCCAGCAGTTCGCTGGGTGATACCTACGAGCAGTACTTC
cdr3_aa: CASSSLGDTYEQYF

clone_size: many
v_call: TRBV12-3/TRBV12-4
j_call: TRBJ2-2
d_call: NA
cdr3_nt: TGTGCCAGCAGTAGCTACAGGACTCTTACCGGGGAGCTGTTTTTT
cdr3_aa: CASSSYRTLTGELFF

clone_size: NA
v_call: TRBV19
j_call: TRBJ1-2
d_call: NA
cdr3_nt: TGTGCCAGTAGTGTCTCTCCACAGATCAGTGGCTACACCTTC
cdr3_aa: CASSVSPQISGYTF

clone_size: NA
v_call: TRBV29-1
j_call: TRBJ2-5
d_call: TRBD2
cdr3_nt: TGCAGCGTGGGGGGGACTAGCGGGAGCCCTCAAGAGACCCAGTACTTC
cdr3_aa: CSVGGTSGSPQETQYF

clone_size: few
v_call: TRBV19
j_call: TRBJ1-2
d_call: NA
cdr3_nt: TGTGCCAGTAGTGGGCGGACGGCTAACTATGGCTACACCTTC
cdr3_aa: CASSGRTANYGYTF

clone_size: many
v_call: TRBV20-1
j_call: TRBJ2-5
d_call: NA
cdr3_nt: TGCAGTGCTAGAGATCGGGTTGGGACCCAGTACTTC
cdr3_aa: CSARDRVGTQYF

clone_size: many
v_call: TRBV19
j_call: TRBJ2-1
d_call: NA
cdr3_nt: TGTGCCAGTAGGATGGCGCCAGCCGACAATGAGCAGTTCTTC
cdr3_aa: CASRMAPADNEQFF

clone_size: many
v_call: TRBV7-6
j_call: TRBJ2-7
d_call: NA
cdr3_nt: TGTGCCAGCAGCCCCCTCCCAGGGCCGCTCTACGAGCAGTACTTC
cdr3_aa: CASSPLPGPLYEQYF

clone_size: many
v_call: TRBV7-9
j_call: TRBJ1-3
d_call: TRBD1
cdr3_nt: TGTGCCAGCAGCCCCCAGGACAGGGGGCTTGGAAACACCATATATTTT
cdr3_aa: CASSPQDRGLGNTIYF

clone_size: NA
v_call: TRBV19
j_call: TRBJ2-7
d_call: NA
cdr3_nt: TGTGCCAGTAGTGCGGGACAGCTAGGCTACGAGCAGTACTTC
cdr3_aa: CASSAGQLGYEQYF

clone_size: many
v_call: TRBV28
j_call: TRBJ2-7
d_call: NA
cdr3_nt: TGTGCCAGCAGTATAGACAGGCGTCGATACGAGCAGTACTTC
cdr3_aa: CASSIDRRRYEQYF

clone_size: NA
v_call: TRBV10-3
j_call: TRBJ2-1
d_call: NA
cdr3_nt: TGTGCCATCAGTGAATTGGGGATCTCCTACAATGAGCAGTTCTTC
cdr3_aa: CAISELGISYNEQFF

clone_size: many
v_call: TRBV28
j_call: TRBJ2-1
d_call: TRBD2
cdr3_nt: TGTGCCAGCCTGGCTAGCGGGAGGGTGAATGAGCAGTTCTTC
cdr3_aa: CASLASGRVNEQFF

clone_size: few
v_call: TRBV18
j_call: TRBJ2-5
d_call: TRBD2
cdr3_nt: TGTGCCAGCTCACAAGAGGGACTAGCGGAAGAGACCCAGTACTTC
cdr3_aa: CASSQEGLAEETQYF

clone_size: many
v_call: TRBV30
j_call: TRBJ1-2
d_call: NA
cdr3_nt: TGTGCCTGGAGTGTTCGAGATGGCTACACCTTC
cdr3_aa: CAWSVRDGYTF

clone_size: many
v_call: TRBV11-2
j_call: TRBJ2-2
d_call: TRBD2
cdr3_nt: TGCCATAACCTGATCGGTCAAGCGGGGCTCACCGGGGAGCTGTTTTTT
cdr3_aa: CHNLIGQAGLTGELFF

clone_size: many
v_call: TRBV2
j_call: TRBJ2-5
d_call: NA
cdr3_nt: TGTGCCAGCAGTGAGATACTGGGAGGGGGCCGATGGGAGACCCAGTACTTC
cdr3_aa: CASSEILGGGRWETQYF

clone_size: NA
v_call: TRBV7-9
j_call: TRBJ2-1
d_call: TRBD2
cdr3_nt: TGTGCCAGCAGCTTCCTAGCGGGAGTAGTTAGGAATGAGCAGTTCTTC
cdr3_aa: CASSFLAGVVRNEQFF

clone_size: few
v_call: TRBV27
j_call: TRBJ2-2
d_call: NA
cdr3_nt: TGTGCCAGCAGTCTAACCTGGGGCGGGGAGCTGTTTTTT
cdr3_aa: CASSLTWGGELFF

clone_size: many
v_call: TRBV14
j_call: TRBJ2-3
d_call: TRBD2
cdr3_nt: TGTGCCAGCAGCCAAGGGCTAGCGGGAGGGCCAACAGATACGCAGTATTTT
cdr3_aa: CASSQGLAGGPTDTQYF

clone_size: many
v_call: TRBV28
j_call: TRBJ1-2
d_call: NA
cdr3_nt: TGTGCCAGCAGTACAGGGTACTATGGCTACACCTTC
cdr3_aa: CASSTGYYGYTF

clone_size: few
v_call: TRBV6-2/TRBV6-3
j_call: TRBJ2-2
d_call: NA
cdr3_nt: TGTGCCAGCAACATATTGAGGGGGAACGCGAACACCGGGGAGCTGTTTTTT
cdr3_aa: CASNILRGNANTGELFF

clone_size: many
v_call: TRBV15
j_call: TRBJ1-6
d_call: NA
cdr3_nt: TGTGCCACCAGCAGAGGTGCCGGGGGCCGGGGATCACCCCTCCACTTT
cdr3_aa: CATSRGAGGRGSPLHF

clone_size: many
v_call: TRBV12-3/TRBV12-4
j_call: TRBJ2-7
d_call: TRBD2
cdr3_nt: TGTGCCAGCAGTTTAGCGGGAGGGAGCTCCTACGAGCAGTACTTC
cdr3_aa: CASSLAGGSSYEQYF

clone_size: NA
v_call: TRBV12-3/TRBV12-4
j_call: TRBJ1-5
d_call: NA
cdr3_nt: TGTGCCAGCAGTTTAGGCCCAACTACAGTGTTCTTCAATCAGCCCCAGCATTTT
cdr3_aa: CASSLGPTTVFFNQPQHF

clone_size: many
v_call: TRBV12-3/TRBV12-4
j_call: TRBJ2-7
d_call: TRBD2
cdr3_nt: TGTGCCAGCAGTTCCCTCGGCGGGAGGGAAACCTACGAGCAGTACTTC
cdr3_aa: CASSSLGGRETYEQYF

clone_size: many
v_call: TRBV28
j_call: TRBJ2-6
d_call: TRBD1
cdr3_nt: TGTGCCAGCAGTCTCCCCGGGACAGGGACCAATAGGGGTGGGGCCAACGTCCTGACTTTC
cdr3_aa: CASSLPGTGTNRGGANVLTF

clone_size: many
v_call: TRBV5-1
j_call: TRBJ1-2
d_call: NA
cdr3_nt: TGCGCCAGCAGCCCACCACTAGGAAACTCTATAAGCTACACCTTC
cdr3_aa: CASSPPLGNSISYTF

clone_size: NA
v_call: TRBV9
j_call: TRBJ2-2
d_call: NA
cdr3_nt: TGTGCCAGCAGCGTAGCTCTCAGGGGTAACACCGGGGAGCTGTTTTTT
cdr3_aa: CASSVALRGNTGELFF

clone_size: once
v_call: TRBV11-2
j_call: TRBJ1-2
d_call: TRBD1
cdr3_nt: TGTGCCAGCAGCCCTAAGACAGGGTATAACTATGGCTACACCTTC
cdr3_aa: CASSPKTGYNYGYTF

clone_size: many
v_call: TRBV27
j_call: TRBJ1-1
d_call: NA
cdr3_nt: TGTGCCAGCAGAAAGTTTGAGCAGATGAACACTGAAGCTTTCTTT
cdr3_aa: CASRKFEQMNTEAFF

clone_size: many
v_call: TRBV20-1
j_call: TRBJ1-2
d_call: TRBD1
cdr3_nt: TGCAGTGCGGCCTTACAGGGGACTGGGGGCTACACCTTC
cdr3_aa: CSAALQGTGGYTF

clone_size: many
v_call: TRBV3-1
j_call: TRBJ1-3
d_call: TRBD1
cdr3_nt: TGTGCCAGCAGCCAGAGGGGACAGGCTGGAAACACCATATATTTT
cdr3_aa: CASSQRGQAGNTIYF